This passage covers 3 T cell receptor beta chains from one sample sequenced in a study of vaccination and CD4 T cells after COVID-19. Time point here: late sampling 161 to 241 days after vaccination in a few convalescent patients. One entry per CDR3 protein results from TCRdb running MiXCR on the PCR reads. Of approximately 40,000 distinct CDR3 sequences in the sample, about 35% are singletons; the top ten hold 5.8%. The source material was CD4+ T cells from blood, sampled about 7 months after SARS-CoV-2 vaccination. All receptors derive from a human donor who had recovered from COVID-19.

The chain carries TRBV6-1 and TRBJ2-7, with 13 bases that match TRBD2. The ends lost 4 bases at V and 4 bases at J; junction bases unmatched: 7. This CDR3 comprises 16 residues. CDR1 and CDR2 (germline): MNHNS, SASEGT. The CDR3 DNA is TGTGCCAGCAGTGGACGGACTAGCGGGAGAATATACGAGCAGTACTTC. Residues: CASSGRTSGRIYEQYF.

The rearrangement joins TRBV7-8 to TRBJ2-1; 9 bases match TRBD2. The CDR3 has 17 amino acids. V lost 5 bases and J lost 10; bases outside the gene matches: 18. Germline CDR1 SGHVS, CDR2 FQNEAQ. The CDR3 sequence: CASSRGVFGASGKEQFF. In nucleotides, the CDR3 is TGTGCCAGCAGCCGAGGGGTATTTGGGGCTAGCGGGAAAGAGCAGTTCTTC.

Only a few counts were recorded for this clonotype. The rearrangement joins TRBV7-2 to TRBJ1-2; D ambiguous. The CDR3 length is 14 residues. Germline CDR1 is SGHTA and CDR2 is FQGNSA. V was shortened by 2 bases and J by 0 bases, with 7 bases between the two germline ends. DNA of the CDR3: TGTGCCAGCAGCTTAAATGCAGCTAACTATGGCTACACCTTC. This translates into CASSLNAANYGYTF.